This T cell receptor (beta chain) was identified in a study of early T cells in non-severe SARS-CoV-2 infection. Broader study findings: Matching results from VDJdb favored anti-spike CD8 responses, leaving private and CD4 specificities undetected.

This clonotype was detected many times. Its cognate antigen is unknown. In germline, CDR1 is LGHNA, CDR2 YSLEER. J lost 5 bases, V lost 1 base, and 5 bases had no gene match. The CDR3 extends over 15 amino acids. From the 5' RACE reads, TCRdb called clonotypes with MiXCR, one entry per CDR3 protein. The top ten hold about 2.5% of the sample, which has fewer than 40,000 distinct CDR3 sequences, around 7% seen once. The J gene is TRBJ2-3, the V gene TRBV4-3; TRBD2 matches at 8 bases. Source material: whole blood. This TCR was recovered from an adult who was a healthcare worker with PCR-confirmed SARS-CoV-2 infection or an uninfected control (not recorded which). The CDR3 DNA reads TGCGCCAGCAGCCAAGGATTAGCGGGAAAAGATACGCAGTATTTT. It is translated as CASSQGLAGKDTQYF.